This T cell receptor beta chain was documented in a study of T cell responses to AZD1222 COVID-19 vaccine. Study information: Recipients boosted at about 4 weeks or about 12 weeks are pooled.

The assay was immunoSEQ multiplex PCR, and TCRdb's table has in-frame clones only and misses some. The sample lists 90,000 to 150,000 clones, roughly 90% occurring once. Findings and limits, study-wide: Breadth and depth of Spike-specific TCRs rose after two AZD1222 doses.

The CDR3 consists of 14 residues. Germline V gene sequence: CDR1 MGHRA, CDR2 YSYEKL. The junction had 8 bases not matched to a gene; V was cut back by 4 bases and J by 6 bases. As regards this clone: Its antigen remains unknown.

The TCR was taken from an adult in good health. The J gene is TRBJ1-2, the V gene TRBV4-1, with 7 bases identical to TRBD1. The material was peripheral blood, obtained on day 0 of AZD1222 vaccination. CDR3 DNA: TGCGCCAGCAGCCTCGACAGGGCTTCGAATGGCTACACCTTC. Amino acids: CASSLDRASNGYTF.